What follows are 30 T cell receptor beta chains derived from one specimen sequenced in a study of cytomegalovirus exposure and HLA in healthy donors. The protocol was immunoSEQ multiplex PCR, while the TCRdb copy is restricted to in-frame clones and leaves out a portion. The data show around 120,000 clones, approximately 90% seen once. Sequenced sample: PBMCs. All receptors derive from a man aged 18 to 29 in good health and CMV-seronegative.

The chain uses TRBV6-5 and TRBJ1-2; D remains ambiguous. Deletions cut 3 bases from V and 6 bases from J, with 8 bases between. The CDR3 spans 12 residues. Germline V lookup: CDR1 MNHEY, CDR2 SVGAGI. CDR3 residues: CASSYGTDGYTF. CDR3 coding DNA: TGTGCCAGCAGTTATGGCACAGATGGCTACACCTTC.

The genes are TRBV5-6 and TRBJ1-2; 10 bases fit TRBD1. V lost 0 bases and J lost 4; bases outside the gene matches: 15. Germline V CDR1 and CDR2: SGHDT, YYEEEE. The CDR3 is made up of 19 amino acids. CDR3 sequence (DNA): TGTGCCAGCAGCTTGGTGTCGGGACAGGGGTCTAGATCCGGCTATGGCTACACCTTC. This encodes CASSLVSGQGSRSGYGYTF.

This chain uses TRBV6-5 with TRBJ1-2; TRBD1 is a possible D gene (5 bases). V lost 8 bases to trimming and J lost 7 bases, with 23 bases between them. CDR1 MNHEY and CDR2 SVGAGI come from the germline V gene. This CDR3 is 15 amino acids long. CDR3 DNA: TGTGCCAGCCGAAAAGGACAATTAGGGGTAACTGGCTACACCTTC. This codes for CASRKGQLGVTGYTF.

This sequence joins TRBV27 and TRBJ2-6, with 7 bases that match TRBD1. With 6 bases clipped from V and 1 base from J, the junction kept 6 bases outside the gene matches. CDR1 MNHEY and CDR2 SMNVEV come from the germline V gene (reference sequence). The CDR3 extends over 16 amino acids. As DNA, the CDR3 is TGTGCCAGCAGAGACAGGGATAAGTCTGGGGCCAACGTCCTGACTTTC. Translated, it gives CASRDRDKSGANVLTF. Drawing the rest from reference TRBV27 and TRBJ2-6, the complete variable domain is EAQVTQNPRYLITVTGKKLTVTCSQNMNHEYMSWYRQDPGLGLRQIYYSMNVEVTDKGDVPEGYKVSRKEKRNFPLILESPSPNQTSLYFCASRDRDKSGANVLTFGAGSRLTVL.

V and J are TRBV10-3 and TRBJ2-5; tentative D call: TRBD2 (6 bases). The CDR3 length is 14 residues. Per the germline V gene, CDR1 is ENHRY and CDR2 is SYGVKD. Trimming cost V 6 bases and J 1 base, with 12 bases left between them. For the CDR3, the DNA is TGTGCCATCAGGGGGGAGGCGAGCCAAGAGACCCAGTACTTC. Translated, it gives CAIRGEASQETQYF.

This clone came up a few times. This sequence joins TRBV4-2 and TRBJ1-2; no clear D gene. The CDR3 is 14 amino acids. Germline lookup yields CDR1 LGHNA and CDR2 YNFKEQ. V was shortened by 5 bases and J by 8 bases, with 18 bases between the two germline ends. CDR3 bases: TGTGCCAGCAGCGAGGATCCCCGAGGTGGCGGCTACACCTTC. It encodes CASSEDPRGGGYTF.

V usage is TRBV18 and J usage is TRBJ2-3; 11 bases map to TRBD2. Germline assignment: CDR1 KGHSH and CDR2 LQKENI. CDR3 length: 16 residues. V was pared by 3 bases and J by 6 bases, with 8 bases of the junction left unmatched. CDR3 DNA: TGTGCCAGCTCACCCTTTAGCGGGAGGGCCGCGGATACGCAGTATTTT. It encodes CASSPFSGRAADTQYF.

The rearrangement uses TRBV18 and TRBJ1-1, with 9 bases that match TRBD1. Looked up from germline, CDR1 is KGHSH and CDR2 is LQKENI. With V trimmed by 1 base and J by 6 bases, 6 bases remained unmatched. The CDR3 totals 15 residues. The CDR3 coding sequence is TGTGCCAGCTCACCACGACAGGGGGAAAGGGCTGAAGCTTTCTTT. Translated, it gives CASSPRQGERAEAFF.

The chain links TRBV28 to TRBJ1-3, with a possible D match to TRBD1 (5 bases). This CDR3 contains 15 residues. Trimming took off 7 bases at V and 2 bases at J, with 15 bases between the two ends. Germline CDR1 is MDHEN and CDR2 is SYDVKM. The CDR3 DNA sequence: TGTGCCAGCACACTCAGGGTGGTACCTGGAAACACCATATATTTT. Residues: CASTLRVVPGNTIYF.

The chain is built from TRBV9 and TRBJ2-3, with D perhaps TRBD2 (7 bases). This CDR3 has 15 amino acids. Trimming left V 3 bases short and J 0 bases short, with 11 bases between. CDR1 and CDR2 (germline): SGDLS, YYNGEE. CDR3 residues: CASSARGASTDTQYF. The CDR3 bases are TGTGCCAGCAGCGCCCGGGGGGCTAGCACAGATACGCAGTATTTT.

The V and J genes are TRBV29-1 and TRBJ1-1; D call uncertain. The length of the CDR3 is 12 residues. Per the germline V gene, CDR1 is SQVTM and CDR2 is ANQGSEA. Trimming stripped 8 bases from V and 3 bases from J, with 13 bases between. The CDR3 loop reads CSPTGLHTEAFF. CDR3 DNA sequence: TGCAGCCCCACGGGTCTGCACACTGAAGCTTTCTTT.

The V call is TRBV5-1, the J call TRBJ2-7; TRBD1 matches at 9 bases. The V gene end was trimmed by 6 bases and the J gene end by 3 bases; junction bases not matched to a gene: 7. CDR3 length: 14 residues. Germline V CDR1 and CDR2: SGHRS, YFSETQ. CDR3 DNA: TGCGCCAGCACCGAGGGGACAGGGTTCTACGAGCAGTACTTC. Translated, it gives CASTEGTGFYEQYF.

The rearrangement uses TRBV10-2 and TRBJ2-1; TRBD2 agrees at 14 bases. The germline V gene encodes CDR1 WSHSY and CDR2 SAAADI. The CDR3 runs 15 residues. V shed 8 bases and J 12 bases; nucleotides not matched to a gene: 12. The CDR3 nucleotides are TGCGCCAGCTCGACCGGGACTAGCGGGAGCTTGGCGCAGTTCTTC. Its protein product is CASSTGTSGSLAQFF.

There are a few counts of this clone. The rearrangement links TRBV28 to TRBJ1-2, with a weak D call TRBD1 (6 bases). Germline V gene sequence: CDR1 MDHEN, CDR2 SYDVKM. The germline V and J ends were trimmed by 6 bases and 5 bases, with 19 bases remaining between them. The CDR3 runs 15 residues. The CDR3 DNA reads as TGTGCCAGCAGCCTCGGTTCAGGGGATCTGTATGGCTACACCTTC. It translates to CASSLGSGDLYGYTF.

The chain carries TRBV28 and TRBJ1-2; TRBD1 matches 7 bases. This CDR3 spans 13 amino acids. CDR1 is MDHEN, CDR2 SYDVKM, per germline. V dropped 7 bases and J dropped 6; count of bases not matched to a gene: 8. The CDR3 here is CASTTGRAHGYTF. In nucleotides, the CDR3 is TGTGCCAGCACGACAGGGAGAGCCCATGGCTACACCTTC.

The V call is TRBV6-5, the J call TRBJ2-7, with D tentatively TRBD1 (6 bases). Trimming took off 0 bases at V and 3 bases at J, with 9 bases between the two ends. Germline-derived CDR1 and CDR2 are MNHEY and SVGAGI. The CDR3 covers 14 residues. This CDR3 reads CASSYSQTGYEQYF. The CDR3 DNA reads as TGTGCCAGCAGTTACTCCCAGACAGGCTACGAGCAGTACTTC.

The chain links TRBV7-8 to TRBJ1-1; 7 bases fit TRBD1. The CDR3 contains 15 residues. Germline V CDR1 and CDR2: SGHVS, FQNEAQ. V lost 0 bases and J lost 4; bases outside the gene matches: 5. The chain's CDR3 is CASSLARGPSTEAFF. The CDR3 bases are TGTGCCAGCAGCTTAGCAAGGGGGCCCAGCACTGAAGCTTTCTTT.

This chain connects TRBV6-5 to TRBJ2-5; D is possibly TRBD1 (6 bases). Germline assignment: CDR1 MNHEY and CDR2 SVGAGI. The V end lost 6 bases, the J end lost 7 bases, and 21 bases lay between the germline ends. This CDR3 is built from 15 residues. The CDR3 nucleotides are TGTGCCAGCAGAAAAGAAAACAGGGCACGGGGGACCCAGTACTTC. Its translation: CASRKENRARGTQYF.

V is TRBV28 and J is TRBJ2-7; D not certain. The germline CDR1 and CDR2 sequences are MDHEN and SYDVKM. V lost 8 bases to trimming and J lost 0 bases, with 14 bases between them. This CDR3 has 14 amino acids. The CDR3 nucleotides read TGTGCCAGCGATCGACACCAGAGCTCCTACGAGCAGTACTTC. It translates to CASDRHQSSYEQYF.

The chain links TRBV29-1 to TRBJ1-1; a weak D match, TRBD1 (5 bases). CDR1 and CDR2 (germline): SQVTM, ANQGSEA. Trimming pared 7 bases from V and 6 bases from J, leaving 18 bases between. The CDR3 runs to 13 residues. CDR3 coding DNA: TGCAGCGCTGTACCGGCGGGGCAGGCTGAAGCTTTCTTT. It translates to CSAVPAGQAEAFF.

V is TRBV4-1 and J is TRBJ2-3, with D possibly TRBD2 on 5 matching bases. V was pared by 1 base and J by 2 bases, with 10 bases between. The CDR3 length is 15 residues. The germline V gene has CDR1 MGHRA and CDR2 YSYEKL. CDR3 sequence (DNA): TGCGCCAGCAGCCAAGCGCGGGCCAACACAGATACGCAGTATTTT. The encoded protein is CASSQARANTDTQYF.

This clone was observed a single time. V gene TRBV30 combines with J gene TRBJ1-3; unclear D gene. Trimming removed 0 bases at V and 4 bases at J, with 13 bases between. The germline V gene encodes CDR1 GTSNPN and CDR2 SVGIG (reference sequence). The CDR3 is 15 amino acids. CDR3 sequence (DNA): TGTGCCTGGAGTGTACATGGGTCGGGGGGAAACACCATATATTTT. This translates into CAWSVHGSGGNTIYF.

The CDR3: CASSVTTGGFYEQYF. DNA for the CDR3: TGTGCCAGCAGTGTAACGACAGGGGGCTTTTACGAGCAGTACTTC. The chain has TRBV6-1 and TRBJ2-7; 10 bases match TRBD1. Germline trimming cut 4 bases from V and 4 bases from J; bases unmatched to any gene: 7. From germline, CDR1 is MNHNS and CDR2 SASEGT. The CDR3 runs to 15 residues.

This chain connects TRBV27 to TRBJ1-6; D perhaps matches TRBD1 (5 bases). Per germline, CDR1 MNHEY and CDR2 SMNVEV (reference sequence). V was pared by 5 bases and J by 7 bases, with 21 bases between. The CDR3 has 17 amino acids. The CDR3 region has the DNA TGTGCCAGCAGTATCGCAGGGCGGACCCCAGGAAATTCACCCCTCCACTTT. Its translation is CASSIAGRTPGNSPLHF.

The DNA of the CDR3 is TGTGCCAGCATTTCCGCCGCAGGACACCCCTACAATGAGCAGTTCTTC. It specifies CASISAAGHPYNEQFF. The V gene is TRBV25-1, the J gene TRBJ2-1, with a possible D match to TRBD1 (5 bases). Germline-derived CDR1 and CDR2 are MGHDK and SYGVNS. The CDR3 runs 16 residues. The V and J ends lost 7 bases and 2 bases respectively, with 18 bases between them. Variable domain in full (rest from reference TRBV25-1 and TRBJ2-1): EADIYQTPRYLVIGTGKKITLECSQTMGHDKMYWYQQDPGMELHLIHYSYGVNSTEKGDLSSESTVSRIRTEHFPLTLESARPSHTSQYLCASISAAGHPYNEQFFGPGTRLTVL.

The rearrangement joins TRBV28 to TRBJ1-6; 9 bases map to TRBD1. Germline V CDR1 and CDR2: MDHEN, SYDVKM. J gave up 7 bases and V 6 bases, and 10 bases lay outside the gene matches. There are 16 residues in the CDR3. CDR3 nucleotides: TGTGCCAGCAGGGACACGAAGGGGACAGGGAATTCACCCCTCCACTTT. It translates to CASRDTKGTGNSPLHF.

The chain employs TRBV15 and TRBJ2-2; D might be TRBD1 (6 bases). CDR1 and CDR2 (germline): LNHNV, YYDKDF (reference sequence). The CDR3 runs to 15 residues. V was cut by 0 bases and J by 5 bases, with 10 bases left in between. CDR3 in DNA: TGTGCCACCAGCAGAGACAGGGGTGAGACCGGGGAGCTGTTTTTT. Protein: CATSRDRGETGELFF.

The CDR3 bases are TGTGCCTGGAGTGAGGGGGCGCGGTCCGGGGAGCTGTTTTTT. Its protein product is CAWSEGARSGELFF. This rearrangement joins TRBV30 to TRBJ2-2, with TRBD1 identical over 7 bases. The CDR3 runs 14 residues. V lost 1 base and J lost 6; bases outside the gene matches: 5. From germline, CDR1 is GTSNPN and CDR2 SVGIG (reference sequence).

The genes are TRBV7-9 and TRBJ2-5, with D maybe TRBD1 (5 bases). Trimming left V 7 bases short and J 0 bases short, with 6 bases between. The V gene's germline CDR1 is SEHNR and CDR2 FQNEAQ (reference sequence). The CDR3 consists of 12 residues. CDR3 sequence reads: CASTGNQETQYF. The CDR3 DNA sequence: TGTGCCAGCACAGGGAACCAAGAGACCCAGTACTTC.

This sequence joins TRBV11-3 and TRBJ2-7; possible D gene TRBD1, 6 bases. V was clipped by 5 bases and J by 2 bases, with 16 bases between them. Germline V gene data show CDR1 as SGHNT and CDR2 as YENEEA. The CDR3 totals 15 residues. CDR3 nucleotide sequence: TGTGCCAGCAGCCCCGCCGGACAGACTACCTACGAGCAGTACTTC. It translates to CASSPAGQTTYEQYF.